This TCR beta chain was found in a study of blood T cell repertoires in COVID-19. Study as a whole: Samples representing acute and convalescent COVID-19 were sourced from the United States, Italy and Spain. From T cells, B-cell-depleted T cells, or PBMCs came the material, which was cDNA or gDNA.

TCRdb's copy holds only in-frame clones and misses some; the assay was immunoSEQ multiplex PCR. This sample has fewer than 55,000 clones, with approximately 80% found just once. Germline CDR1 reads SEHNR; CDR2 reads FQNEAQ (reference sequence). This CDR3 is 12 amino acids long. Trimming removed 4 bases at V and 2 bases at J, with 6 bases between. Recruited during active infection, patients (from Seattle) were subsequently followed longitudinally. The clonotype comes from a woman aged 80 or over with COVID-19, enrolled during active disease. The sample consisted of peripheral blood. The V gene is TRBV7-9, the J gene TRBJ2-7; D call uncertain. CDR3 nucleotides: TGTGCCAGCAGCTCACAAGCCTACGAGCAGTACTTC. Translating it yields CASSSQAYEQYF.